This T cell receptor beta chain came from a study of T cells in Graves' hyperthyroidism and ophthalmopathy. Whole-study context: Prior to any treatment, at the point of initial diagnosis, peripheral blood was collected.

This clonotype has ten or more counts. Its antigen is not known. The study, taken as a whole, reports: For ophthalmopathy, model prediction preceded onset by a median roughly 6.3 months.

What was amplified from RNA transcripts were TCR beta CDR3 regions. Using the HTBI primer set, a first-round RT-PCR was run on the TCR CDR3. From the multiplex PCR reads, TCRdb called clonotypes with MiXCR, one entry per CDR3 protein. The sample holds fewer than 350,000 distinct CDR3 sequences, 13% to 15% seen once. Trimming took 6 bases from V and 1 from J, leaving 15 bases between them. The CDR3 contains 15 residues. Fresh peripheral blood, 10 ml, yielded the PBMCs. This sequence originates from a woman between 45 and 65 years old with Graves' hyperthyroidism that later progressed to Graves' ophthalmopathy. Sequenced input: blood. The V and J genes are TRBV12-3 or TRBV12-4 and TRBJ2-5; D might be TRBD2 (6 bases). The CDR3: CASSTATGVQETQYF. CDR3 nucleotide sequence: TGTGCCAGCAGCACAGCGACGGGGGTCCAAGAGACCCAGTACTTC.